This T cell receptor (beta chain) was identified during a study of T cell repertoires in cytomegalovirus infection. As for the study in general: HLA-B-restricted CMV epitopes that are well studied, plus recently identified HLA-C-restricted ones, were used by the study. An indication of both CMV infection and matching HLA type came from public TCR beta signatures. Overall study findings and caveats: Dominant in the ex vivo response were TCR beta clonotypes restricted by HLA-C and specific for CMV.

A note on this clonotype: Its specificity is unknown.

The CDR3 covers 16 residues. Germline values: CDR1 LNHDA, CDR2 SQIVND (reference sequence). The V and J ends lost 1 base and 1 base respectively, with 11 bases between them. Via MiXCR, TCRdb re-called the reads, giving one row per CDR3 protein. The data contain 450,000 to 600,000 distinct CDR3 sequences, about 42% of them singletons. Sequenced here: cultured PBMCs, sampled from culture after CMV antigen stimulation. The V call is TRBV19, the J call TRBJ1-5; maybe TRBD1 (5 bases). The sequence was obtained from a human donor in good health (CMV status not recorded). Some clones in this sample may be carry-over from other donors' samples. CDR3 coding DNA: TGTGCCAGTAGTATAGTACAGGCTATAAGCAATCAGCCCCAGCATTTT. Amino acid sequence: CASSIVQAISNQPQHF.